This T cell receptor beta chain was sequenced during a study of OX40 agonist ivuxolimab in advanced cancers. About the research overall: Patients were treated with intravenous ivuxolimab, dosed at 0.01 to 10 mg/kg and infused every 2 weeks. Partial responses occurred in three patients (one hepatocellular carcinoma, two cutaneous melanoma). Averaging 60 years in age, with a range of roughly 23 to 85, the cohort was 80% to 90% male.

This CDR3 is 14 amino acids long. Germline CDR1 reads SGDLS; CDR2 reads YYNGEE. The V end lost 2 bases, the J end lost 5 bases, and 13 bases lay between the germline ends. Sequencing was performed with immunoSEQ multiplex PCR; in TCRdb, only in-frame clones are kept and a portion is missing. The sample gives under 40,000 clones, 84% of which show up once; less than 2% is in the top ten. This clone was seen a few times. This sequence originates from an adult with an advanced solid tumor such as melanoma, head and neck, liver or kidney cancer. Source: CD4+ or CD8+ T cells sorted from blood, taken in a trial of the OX40 agonist ivuxolimab. The chain uses TRBV9 and TRBJ1-2, with a weak D call TRBD1 (5 bases). In DNA, the CDR3 is TGTGCCAGCAGCGTGAGCAGGGTGGGGTATGGCTACACCTTC. This encodes CASSVSRVGYGYTF.